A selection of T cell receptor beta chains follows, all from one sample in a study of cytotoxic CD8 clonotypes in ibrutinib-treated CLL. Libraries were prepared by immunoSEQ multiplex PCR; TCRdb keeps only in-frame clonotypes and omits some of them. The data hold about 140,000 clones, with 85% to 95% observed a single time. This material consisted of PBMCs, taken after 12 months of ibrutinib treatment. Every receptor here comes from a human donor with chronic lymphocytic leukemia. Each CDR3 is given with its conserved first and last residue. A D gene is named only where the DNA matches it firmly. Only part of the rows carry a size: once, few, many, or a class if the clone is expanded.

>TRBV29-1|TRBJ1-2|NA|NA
TGCAGCGTTGATCCAAACGGAGCGTACGGCTACACCTTC
CSVDPNGAYGYTF
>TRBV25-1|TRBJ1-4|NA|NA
TGTGCCAGCAGTGATACAGGGTTGAGAGAAAAACTGTTTTTT
CASSDTGLREKLFF
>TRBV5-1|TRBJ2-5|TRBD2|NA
TGCGCCAGCAGCTGGGGAGGACTAGCGGGAGAGCAAGAGACCCAGTACTTC
CASSWGGLAGEQETQYF
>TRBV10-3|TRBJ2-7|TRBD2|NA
TGTGCCACCGGGACTAGCGGGACCTACGAGCAGTACTTC
CATGTSGTYEQYF
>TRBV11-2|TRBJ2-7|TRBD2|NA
TGTGCCAGCAGCCCTCAGCGGGACTCCTACGAGCAGTACTTC
CASSPQRDSYEQYF
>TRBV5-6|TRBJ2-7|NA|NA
TGTGCCAGCAGCCCTCCCCTGGGGGATCGCGAGCAGTACTTC
CASSPPLGDREQYF
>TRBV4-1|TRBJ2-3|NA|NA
TGCGCCAGCAGCCAAGGACAGCCGGATACGCAGTATTTT
CASSQGQPDTQYF
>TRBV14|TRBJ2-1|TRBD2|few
TGTGCCAGCAGCCAAGATAAGTGGCTAGCGGGAAAGCGTGAGCAGTTCTTC
CASSQDKWLAGKREQFF
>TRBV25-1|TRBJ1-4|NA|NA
TGTGCCAGCAGTGAATTGCCTGATCGCGGTGAAAAACTGTTTTTT
CASSELPDRGEKLFF
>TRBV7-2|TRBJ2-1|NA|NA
TGTGCCAGCAGCGGTCCCGGGACTTCCCACAATGAGCAGTTCTTC
CASSGPGTSHNEQFF
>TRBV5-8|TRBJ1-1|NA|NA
TGTGCCAGTACCCTCAGCAGAAACACTGAAGCTTTCTTT
CASTLSRNTEAFF
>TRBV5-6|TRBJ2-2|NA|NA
TGTGCCAGCAGCTACGGTTCAGAAAGGAACACCGGGGAGCTGTTTTTT
CASSYGSERNTGELFF
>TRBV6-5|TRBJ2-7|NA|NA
TGTGCCAGCAGTTACGGAGCTCTATCCTACGAGCAGTACTTC
CASSYGALSYEQYF
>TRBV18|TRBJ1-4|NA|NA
TGTGCCAGCTCACAATCGACAGGCTATGAAAAACTGTTTTTT
CASSQSTGYEKLFF
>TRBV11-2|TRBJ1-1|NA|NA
TGTGCCAGCAGCTTGGTGGCTTGGACTGAAGCTTTCTTT
CASSLVAWTEAFF
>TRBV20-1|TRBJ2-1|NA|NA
TGCAGTGCTATTTTTCTAGCTGAGCAGTTCTTC
CSAIFLAEQFF
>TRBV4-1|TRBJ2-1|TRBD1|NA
TGCGCCAGCAGCCCTTACGGGGACAGGGGTGTATCCTACAATGAGCAGTTCTTC
CASSPYGDRGVSYNEQFF
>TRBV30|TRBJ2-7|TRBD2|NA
TGTGCCTGGAGTGTAGGCCGGACTAGCGGGAGAGTATACGAGCAGTACTTC
CAWSVGRTSGRVYEQYF
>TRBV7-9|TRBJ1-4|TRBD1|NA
TGTGCCAGCAGCTTAGCGCCAGGGGGTGAAAAACTGTTTTTT
CASSLAPGGEKLFF
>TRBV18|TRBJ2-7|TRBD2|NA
TGTGCCAGCTCACCACTAGCGGGAAGCTCCTACGAGCAGTACTTC
CASSPLAGSSYEQYF
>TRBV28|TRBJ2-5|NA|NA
TGTGCCAGCAGTTTCCACGCGGCAGCTGGAAAGACCCAGTACTTC
CASSFHAAAGKTQYF
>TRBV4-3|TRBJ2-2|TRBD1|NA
TGCGCCAGCAGCCAAGGGCAGGGGGTCCCCGGGGAGCTGTTTTTT
CASSQGQGVPGELFF
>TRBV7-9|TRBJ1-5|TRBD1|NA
TGTGCCAGCAGCCATGGACAGGGGGCGAGGCACAGCAATCAGCCCCAGCATTTT
CASSHGQGARHSNQPQHF
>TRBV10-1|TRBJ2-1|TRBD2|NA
TGCGCCAGCAGTGCACTAGCGGGAGGAACCGTGTCGGACAATGAGCAGTTCTTC
CASSALAGGTVSDNEQFF